This T cell receptor beta chain appears in the sequencing data of a study of HIV-infected children after antiretroviral therapy interruption (dated by TCRdb to between 2018 and 2020). Study-wide context: All eight included children had a CD4+ count above 500 and a viral load below 50 copies/ml, with four on planned treatment interruption and four on continuous treatment. A median age of around 10 years was recorded in the interruption group, and a median age of 8 years was recorded in the continuous treatment group. Recorded exposure to EBV and CMV was present in most of the participating children. Samples from the interruption arm were taken at week 0, at week 12, at the end of interruption (week 24 or 48), and about 3 years after the study ended. Continuous-treatment samples were analyzed from corresponding weeks 0, 48 and 150. Alongside measurements of thymic output, the study compared TCR repertoires of children on planned treatment interruption with TCR repertoires of children on continuous antiretroviral treatment.

The germline V gene (reference sequence) specifies DFQATT as CDR1 and SNEGSKA as CDR2. Germline trimming amounts to 6 bases on V and 6 bases on J, with 14 as the count of junction bases outside the gene matches. The CDR3 goes from the cysteine to the phenylalanine over 15 residues. Only the CDR3 region is kept as DNA, spanning 45 bases read in frame from base 1. The library was built by means of 3' RACE. TCR libraries were constructed from RNA with a 3' RACE protocol that used unique molecular identifiers to correct for PCR amplification bias. As many as 12 amplicon libraries were pooled and then sequenced on an Illumina MiSeq using v2 2x250 paired-end chemistry. In the original analysis: Reads were processed with Decombinator for assignment of V and J genes and CDR3, and barcode-based correction of errors and PCR bias was applied. Before Gini coefficients were calculated with the R ineq package, the repertoires were subsampled to the same depth. GLIPH, Hamming distance and a shared triplet metric were used to assess CDR3 similarity. TCRdb reprocessed the public reads (quality trimming at Q25 with fastp, clone calling with MiXCR) and kept in-frame beta chains. CDR3 protein sequences are deduplicated, and each keeps its most common genes and DNA. V and J calls and clone size were set by TCRdb, not the authors. Recorded for this sample are 15,000 to 16,000 distinct CDR3 sequences; approximately 3.6% of them occurred a single time. The top ten clonotypes cover around 5.1% of the sample.

In light of the paper, this sample's treatment or condition label describes: PENTA 11 planned treatment interruption arm or continuous ART arm. The participants, all children from the United Kingdom aged 2 to 15 years, had been on at least three-drug ART for a minimum of 24 weeks. Cryopreserved PBMCs with at least 5 million viable cells were required; four candidate patients were excluded for low viable PBMC yield. Using a FACSAria III cell sorter, naive CD4+ CD45RA+ CD45RO- T cells were FACS-sorted out of thawed PBMCs. Sorted cells were fixed, and RNA was extracted using the RNeasy FFPE kit followed by the RNeasy Micro kit. The full study reports these points: Minor non-naive CD45RA+ populations, such as EMRA or stem memory cells, might be present among the sorted CD45RA+ naive cells. In naive CD4+ repertoires of PTI patients, CDR3 sharing between time points fell after interruption began; many sequences were shared between end of interruption and 3 years later. The naive CD4+ Gini coefficient rose by the end of treatment interruption, suggesting clonal expansion, and returned to baseline by 3 years. The low number of patients is regarded as a limitation, and the data should be interpreted with caution.

This clonotype appeared many times. Its antigen is unknown. One base away there is no much larger clone; base qualities are not given. This clonotype was sampled from a child between 2 and 17 years old with HIV. The material was CD45RA+ CD4+ T cells from PBMCs, obtained from a donor given antiretroviral therapy, either interrupted or continuous. The cell subset or site label of this sample denotes: naive CD4+ CD45RA+ CD45RO- T cells. The chain uses TRBV20-1 and TRBJ1-2; a stretch of 9 junction bases matches TRBD1. The CDR3 region reads CSATTQLTGGDGYTF. The sequenced DNA: TGCAGTGCCACCACCCAATTGACAGGGGGGGATGGCTACACCTTC.